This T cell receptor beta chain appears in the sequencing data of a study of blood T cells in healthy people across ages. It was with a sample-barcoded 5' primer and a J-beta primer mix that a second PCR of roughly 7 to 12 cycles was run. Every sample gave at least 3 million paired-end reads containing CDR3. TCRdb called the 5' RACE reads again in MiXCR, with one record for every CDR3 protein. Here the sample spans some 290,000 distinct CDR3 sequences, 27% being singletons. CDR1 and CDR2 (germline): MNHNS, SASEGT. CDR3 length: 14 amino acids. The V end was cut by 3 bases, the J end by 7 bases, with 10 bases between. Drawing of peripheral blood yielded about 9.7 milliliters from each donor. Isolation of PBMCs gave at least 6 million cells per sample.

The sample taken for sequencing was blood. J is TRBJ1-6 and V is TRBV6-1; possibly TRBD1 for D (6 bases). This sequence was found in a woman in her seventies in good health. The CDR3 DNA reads TGTGCCAGCAGTGAGACAGGTTGGAATTCACCCCTCCACTTT. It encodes CASSETGWNSPLHF.